The next 30 T cell receptor beta chains were all read from a single sample in a study of cytomegalovirus exposure and HLA in healthy donors. The PCR ran on 60 Vbeta and 13 Jbeta primers. Data came from immunoSEQ multiplex PCR; TCRdb stores just in-frame clones and leaves some out. The sample shows about 100,000 clones, around 85% of them seen only once. Sequencing was done on a sample of PBMCs. Receptors were obtained from a man aged 25-45 years in good health and CMV-seronegative.

The chain recombines TRBV5-1 with TRBJ2-1; a possible D gene is TRBD2 (6 bases). Between the trimmed V and J ends, which lost 4 bases and 6 bases, there was a span of 11 bases. The CDR3 totals 13 residues. Germline V lookup: CDR1 SGHRS, CDR2 YFSETQ. This CDR3 reads CASSPGLGNEQFF. The CDR3 DNA is TGCGCCAGCAGCCCGGGACTGGGCAATGAGCAGTTCTTC.

The chain employs TRBV30 and TRBJ2-3; the D is unclear. The germline V gene has CDR1 GTSNPN and CDR2 SVGIG (reference sequence). With 4 bases removed from V and 14 bases from J, the gap between germline ends came to 22 bases. This CDR3 comprises 13 residues. In DNA form, the CDR3 reads TGTGCCTGGACCCCCTTTGCGAACTTTCCCTCGTATTTT. Its protein is CAWTPFANFPSYF. The full variable domain, completed using reference TRBV30 and TRBJ2-3, is SQTIHQWPATLVQPVGSPLSLECTVEGTSNPNLYWYRQAAGRGLQLLFYSVGIGQISSEVPQNLSASRPQDRQFILSSKKLLLSDSGFYLCAWTPFANFPSYFGPGTRLTVL.

The rearrangement joins TRBV7-9 to TRBJ1-1; maybe TRBD1 (6 bases). V lost 7 bases, J lost 1 base, and 13 bases lay in between. This CDR3 has 14 amino acids. Germline CDR1 SEHNR, CDR2 FQNEAQ (reference sequence). CDR3 amino acids: CASTKQGSNTEAFF. For the CDR3, the DNA is TGTGCCAGCACCAAACAGGGTTCGAACACTGAAGCTTTCTTT.

The chain recombines TRBV11-2 with TRBJ2-7, with D perhaps TRBD1 (6 bases). The CDR3 is made up of 15 amino acids. V lost 1 base to trimming and J lost 1 base, with 11 bases between them. Per germline, CDR1 SGHAT and CDR2 FQNNGV. CDR3 nucleotide sequence: TGTGCCAGCAGCTTAGGGGTGGGGACATCCTACGAGCAGTACTTC. It encodes CASSLGVGTSYEQYF. Combining the CDR3 with reference TRBV11-2 and TRBJ2-7 gives the whole variable domain EAGVAQSPRYKIIEKRQSVAFWCNPISGHATLYWYQQILGQGPKLLIQFQNNGVVDDSQLPKDRFSAERLKGVDSTLKIQPAKLEDSAVYLCASSLGVGTSYEQYFGPGTRLTVT.

This clone was picked up one time. V gene TRBV7-6 combines with J gene TRBJ2-3, with 9 nucleotides matching TRBD2. Unmatched junction bases numbered 6, after V lost 5 bases and J lost 9 bases. The CDR3 consists of 13 residues. CDR1 and CDR2 (germline): SGHVS, FNYEAQ. The CDR3 nucleotides read TGTGCCAGCAGCGAATTAGCGGGAGAGACGCAGTATTTT. Residues: CASSELAGETQYF.

Comments on this clone: A read error may produce the germline difference seen at one junction end. The chain links TRBV13 to TRBJ2-2; D unclear. The germline V gene encodes CDR1 PRHDT and CDR2 FYEKMQ (reference sequence). This CDR3 comprises 15 residues. CDR3 DNA sequence: TGTGCCAGCAGTTTAGGACGGAGAAACACCGGGGAGCTGTTTTTT. As protein: CASSLGRRNTGELFF.

This rearrangement joins TRBV7-9 to TRBJ2-7; D remains unclear. CDR1 and CDR2 (germline): SEHNR, FQNEAQ (reference sequence). The CDR3 spans 13 residues. The V end lost 5 bases, the J end lost 4 bases, and 12 bases lay between the germline ends. CDR3 in amino acids: CASSSTEFYEQYF. The CDR3, as DNA: TGTGCCAGCAGCAGTACAGAGTTTTACGAGCAGTACTTC.

The chain is built from TRBV27 and TRBJ1-5; the D gene is possibly TRBD1 (6 bases). V was shortened by 6 bases and J by 0 bases, with 21 bases between the two germline ends. This CDR3 has 18 amino acids. Germline V gene data show CDR1 as MNHEY and CDR2 as SMNVEV (reference sequence). The CDR3 coding sequence is TGTGCCAGCAGATTAACCGGGACAAGGGGCTATAGCAATCAGCCCCAGCATTTT. Its protein product is CASRLTGTRGYSNQPQHF.

The gene calls are TRBV9 and TRBJ1-5; 7 positions agree with TRBD1. This CDR3 has 19 residues. The V gene end was trimmed by 4 bases and the J gene end by 0 bases; junction bases not matched to a gene: 16. CDR1 is SGDLS, CDR2 YYNGEE, per germline. The DNA for the CDR3 is TGTGCCAGCAGCTCCCATGGGACAGATAAACCATATAGCAATCAGCCCCAGCATTTT. Its protein is CASSSHGTDKPYSNQPQHF. The entire variable domain, with the rest obtained from reference TRBV9 and TRBJ1-5, is as follows: DSGVTQTPKHLITATGQRVTLRCSPRSGDLSVYWYQQSLDQGLQFLIQYYNGEERAKGNILERFSAQQFPDLHSELNLSSLELGDSALYFCASSSHGTDKPYSNQPQHFGDGTRLSIL.

This chain connects TRBV18 to TRBJ2-7, with 7 bases that match TRBD1. Germline assignment: CDR1 KGHSH and CDR2 LQKENI. The CDR3 consists of 13 residues. With V trimmed by 4 bases and J by 1 base, 1 base remained unmatched. CDR3 loop: CASSQGQSYEQYF. The CDR3 coding sequence is TGTGCCAGCTCACAGGGACAGTCCTACGAGCAGTACTTC. Supplemented by reference TRBV18 and TRBJ2-7, the full variable domain reads NAGVMQNPRHLVRRRGQEARLRCSPMKGHSHVYWYRQLPEEGLKFMVYLQKENIIDESGMPKERFSAEFPKEGPSILRIQQVVRGDSAAYFCASSQGQSYEQYFGPGTRLTVT.

This clone was observed a handful of times. The chain employs TRBV5-5 and TRBJ1-1; D uncertain. The CDR3 is 14 residues long. With 4 bases removed from V and 6 bases from J, the gap between germline ends came to 16 bases. CDR1 SGHKS and CDR2 YYEKEE come from the germline V gene (reference sequence). The CDR3 region has the DNA TGTGCCAGCAGCCGAGCCCATAATCGCGCTGAAGCTTTCTTT. Protein: CASSRAHNRAEAFF.

The chain employs TRBV19 and TRBJ1-6, with 7 bases matching TRBD1. Losses at the gene ends were 3 bases for V and 11 bases for J; bases not matched to a gene: 13. The CDR3 is 16 amino acids. Germline V gene lookup returns CDR1 LNHDA and CDR2 SQIVND (reference sequence). The CDR3 region has the DNA TGTGCCAGTAGTATGGCGACAGGGACGGGTGGAGCACCCCTCCACTTT. This codes for CASSMATGTGGAPLHF.

This clone was picked up one time. The chain carries TRBV27 and TRBJ1-5; possible D gene TRBD1, 5 bases. V was shortened by 0 bases and J by 6 bases, with 15 bases between the two germline ends. CDR3 length: 16 amino acids. The germline V gene has CDR1 MNHEY and CDR2 SMNVEV (reference sequence). CDR3: CASSLSGRARRQPQHF. The CDR3, as DNA: TGTGCCAGCAGTTTATCTGGCAGGGCTAGACGTCAGCCCCAGCATTTT.

Only a few counts were recorded for this clone. This chain connects TRBV4-2 to TRBJ2-5; 13 bases match TRBD2. Trimming removed 0 bases from V and 4 bases from J; junction bases left unmatched: 2. The germline gives CDR1 LGHNA, CDR2 YNFKEQ. The CDR3 contains 16 residues. The CDR3 coding sequence is TGTGCCAGCAGCCAAGATACTAGCGGGGGGGCAGAGACCCAGTACTTC. As protein: CASSQDTSGGAETQYF.

V is TRBV7-8 and J is TRBJ2-5; 8 bases agree with TRBD1. The CDR3 loop spans 15 amino acids. Trimming removed 3 bases from V and 7 bases from J; junction bases left unmatched: 10. Germline V gene lookup returns CDR1 SGHVS and CDR2 FQNEAQ. CDR3 sequence: CASSFSGGRIGTQYF. The CDR3 DNA is TGTGCCAGCAGCTTCTCAGGGGGCCGAATAGGGACCCAGTACTTC. Combining the CDR3 with reference TRBV7-8 and TRBJ2-5 gives the whole variable domain GAGVSQSPRYKVAKRGQDVALRCDPISGHVSLFWYQQALGQGPEFLTYFQNEAQLDKSGLPSDRFFAERPEGSVSTLKIQRTQQEDSAVYLCASSFSGGRIGTQYFGPGTRLLVL.

The count of this clone is one. V is TRBV15 and J is TRBJ2-2; D possibly corresponds to TRBD2 (5 bases). Germline V gene data show CDR1 as LNHNV and CDR2 as YYDKDF (reference sequence). CDR3 length: 16 residues. V lost 0 bases, J lost 7 bases, and 15 bases lay in between. The CDR3 protein is CATSRDEGRMVGELFF. CDR3 nucleotides: TGTGCCACCAGCAGAGATGAGGGCCGGATGGTCGGGGAGCTGTTTTTT.

The chain couples TRBV19 to TRBJ1-5; 9 positions agree with TRBD1. The CDR3 runs 15 residues. The ends lost 3 bases at V and 6 bases at J; junction bases unmatched: 6. Germline assignment: CDR1 LNHDA and CDR2 SQIVND (reference sequence). Written as DNA, the CDR3 is TGTGCCAGTAGTATCGGCACAGGGGGCTTTCAGCCCCAGCATTTT. Its translation is CASSIGTGGFQPQHF. Variable domain in full (rest from reference TRBV19 and TRBJ1-5): DGGITQSPKYLFRKEGQNVTLSCEQNLNHDAMYWYRQDPGQGLRLIYYSQIVNDFQKGDIAEGYSVSREKKESFPLTVTSAQKNPTAFYLCASSIGTGGFQPQHFGDGTRLSIL.

The genes are TRBV29-1 and TRBJ2-2; 7 bases fit TRBD2. Germline V gene sequence: CDR1 SQVTM, CDR2 ANQGSEA. This CDR3 is built from 14 residues. The junction had 5 bases not matched to a gene; V was cut back by 3 bases and J by 4 bases. The CDR3 sequence: CSVENLAATGELFF. The CDR3 nucleotides are TGCAGCGTTGAGAATCTAGCGGCCACCGGGGAGCTGTTTTTT.

The chain combines TRBV2 with TRBJ2-5, with TRBD1 as a possible D gene (6 bases). Trimming took off 2 bases at V and 2 bases at J, with 12 bases between the two ends. CDR3 length equals 15 residues. Germline V gene lookup returns CDR1 SNHLY and CDR2 FYNNEI. In nucleotides, the CDR3 is TGTGCCAGCAGTGAATACAGGGAACTACAAGAGACCCAGTACTTC. Translation gives CASSEYRELQETQYF.

This clone was seen just once. The chain links TRBV11-2 to TRBJ2-3; the match to TRBD2 covers 9 bases. CDR1 and CDR2 from the germline V gene are SGHAT and FQNNGV. V was clipped by 2 bases and J by 4 bases; unmatched bases: 7. The CDR3 runs 16 residues. The CDR3 DNA reads TGTGCCAGCAGCTTAAGTTGGGCTAGCGGGGCAGATACGCAGTATTTT. This codes for CASSLSWASGADTQYF.

This clone was detected a few times. At one boundary the junction diverges from the germline segment, which might be a read error. The CDR3 loop reads CAIRRRDDSENTIYF. The CDR3 DNA reads TGCGCCATCCGTAGACGGGATGACTCTGAAAACACCATATATTTT. V usage is TRBV10-1 and J usage is TRBJ1-3, with D unresolved. CDR1 and CDR2 (germline): WNHNN, SYGVQD (reference sequence). There are 15 residues in the CDR3.

V is TRBV28 and J is TRBJ2-1; D may be TRBD2 (6 bases). V was shortened by 11 bases and J by 2 bases, with 19 bases between the two germline ends. The germline CDR1 and CDR2 sequences are MDHEN and SYDVKM. The CDR3 totals 15 residues. The CDR3 sequence is CALFRGTTTYNEQFF. The DNA for the CDR3 is TGTGCCCTATTCCGCGGGACCACCACCTACAATGAGCAGTTCTTC. Full variable domain (remainder filled in from reference TRBV28 and TRBJ2-1): DVKVTQSSRYLVKRTGEKVFLECVQDMDHENMFWYRQDPGLGLRLIYFSYDVKMKEKGDIPEGYSVSREKKERFSLILESASTNQTSMYLCALFRGTTTYNEQFFGPGTRLTVL.

The genes are TRBV5-1 and TRBJ2-3; the D is unclear. The CDR3 covers 15 residues. Germline V gives CDR1 SGHRS, CDR2 YFSETQ. The ends were cut back, 3 bases at V and 4 bases at J, with 15 bases in the middle. As DNA, the CDR3 is TGCGCCAGCAGCTCTACTGCATCGATCGCAGATACGCAGTATTTT. Its translation: CASSSTASIADTQYF.

V usage is TRBV10-3 and J usage is TRBJ1-5; D possibly corresponds to TRBD1 (5 bases). This CDR3 is 13 amino acids long. Trimming took off 3 bases at V and 7 bases at J, with 10 bases between the two ends. From germline, CDR1 is ENHRY and CDR2 SYGVKD. The chain's CDR3 is CAISDRVGQPQHF. DNA for the CDR3: TGTGCCATCAGTGACAGGGTGGGGCAGCCCCAGCATTTT.

This chain links TRBV9 with TRBJ2-1; D remains ambiguous. There are 16 residues in the CDR3. CDR1 and CDR2 from the germline V gene are SGDLS and YYNGEE. Trimming pared 3 bases from V and 0 bases from J, leaving 13 bases between. CDR3 DNA: TGTGCCAGCAGCGAAAATTTAAATAGCTCCTACAATGAGCAGTTCTTC. Translation gives CASSENLNSSYNEQFF. Together with reference TRBV9 and TRBJ2-1, the CDR3 gives the full variable domain: DSGVTQTPKHLITATGQRVTLRCSPRSGDLSVYWYQQSLDQGLQFLIQYYNGEERAKGNILERFSAQQFPDLHSELNLSSLELGDSALYFCASSENLNSSYNEQFFGPGTRLTVL.

This sequence joins TRBV30 and TRBJ2-3, with 10 positions matching TRBD2. From germline, CDR1 is GTSNPN and CDR2 SVGIG (reference sequence). Trimming removed 1 base from V and 3 bases from J; junction bases left unmatched: 7. The CDR3 loop spans 16 amino acids. The CDR3 spells CAWSAGLAFRTDTQYF. The CDR3 DNA is TGTGCCTGGAGTGCGGGACTAGCGTTTAGAACAGATACGCAGTATTTT.

The gene calls are TRBV2 and TRBJ1-5, with 7 bases that match TRBD1. This CDR3 contains 15 residues. CDR1 is SNHLY and CDR2 is FYNNEI in the germline V gene. After removal of 2 bases from V and 2 bases from J, the junction contained 3 bases not matched to a gene. Here the CDR3 DNA reads TGTGCCAGCAGTGAACCGGACAGGCGCAATCAGCCCCAGCATTTT. Translating it yields CASSEPDRRNQPQHF.

This clone showed up just a few times. The V and J genes are TRBV6-1 and TRBJ1-2, with TRBD1 matching 9 bases. The V segment lost 5 bases and the J segment 7 bases; nucleotides outside the gene matches: 11. Germline assignment: CDR1 MNHNS and CDR2 SASEGT. The CDR3 is made up of 15 amino acids. The CDR3 reads CASSMTTGGYSGYTF. The DNA of the CDR3 is TGTGCCAGCAGTATGACGACAGGGGGTTATAGTGGCTACACCTTC.

The genes are TRBV9 and TRBJ2-4; 8 bases map to TRBD1. Germline V gives CDR1 SGDLS, CDR2 YYNGEE. With 0 bases clipped from V and 5 bases from J, the junction kept 7 bases outside the gene matches. The CDR3 covers 16 residues. The CDR3 loop reads CASSVGGQGAENIQYF. Written as DNA, the CDR3 is TGTGCCAGCAGCGTAGGCGGTCAGGGGGCGGAAAACATTCAGTACTTC.

The chain couples TRBV7-8 to TRBJ2-4; 7 bases line up with TRBD1. Losses at the gene ends were 1 base for V and 13 bases for J; bases not matched to a gene: 1. Germline values: CDR1 SGHVS, CDR2 FQNEAQ. The CDR3 length is 11 residues. Written as DNA, the CDR3 is TGTGCCAGCAGCTTAGGAGGGGGCCAGTACTTC. Residues: CASSLGGGQYF.